This T cell receptor (beta chain) was documented in a study of T cell responses to AZD1222 COVID-19 vaccine. CDR3 size: 15 residues. The germline V gene has CDR1 SGHDT and CDR2 YYEEEE. V lost 4 bases and J lost 2; bases outside the gene matches: 4. Clones were sequenced by immunoSEQ multiplex PCR, and TCRdb holds only the in-frame ones, with some missing. Altogether 150,000 to 200,000 clones are present, around 90% being singletons, with the ten largest covering about 6.5%. This sequence joins TRBV5-6 and TRBJ2-7, with 12 bases fitting TRBD2. This specimen was peripheral blood, taken 28 days after the second AZD1222 dose. This TCR was sampled from an adult who received the AZD1222 COVID-19 vaccine. CDR3 sequence reads: CASSTLAGGPYEQYF. The CDR3, as DNA: TGTGCCAGCAGCACACTAGCGGGAGGCCCCTACGAGCAGTACTTC.